The clone carrying this T cell receptor beta chain has ten or more counts. Antigen unknown. Full-length variable regions came from constant-region reverse primers plus semi-nested Nested Universal Primer A PCR. In TCRdb, the 5' RACE reads were re-called with MiXCR into one record per CDR3 protein. The sample lists over 40,000 distinct CDR3 sequences; around 20% were seen once. The sorted Tregs were CD4+CD25+CD127-/low cells. Whole-study findings and limits: Whole repertoires were not studied in the larger cohort, only one V-J beta rearrangement. Tumor Tregs overlapped most with tumor, then blood, naive CD4+ cells. The TCR gene usage of tumor memory CD4+ T cells clustered together with blood and lymph node memory CD4+ cells and with lymph node naive CD4+ cells.

V trimming: 5 bases; J trimming: 5 bases; junction bases outside the gene matches: 7. The length of the CDR3 is 14 residues. Germline assignment: CDR1 SGHTA and CDR2 FQGTGA. Input material: Tregs sorted from blood. The rearrangement links TRBV7-3 to TRBJ2-7, with 9 bases lining up with TRBD1. The source is a female donor with breast cancer. The CDR3 region is CASSITGGSHEQYF. The CDR3 nucleotides read TGTGCCAGCAGCATTACAGGGGGCAGCCACGAGCAGTACTTC.